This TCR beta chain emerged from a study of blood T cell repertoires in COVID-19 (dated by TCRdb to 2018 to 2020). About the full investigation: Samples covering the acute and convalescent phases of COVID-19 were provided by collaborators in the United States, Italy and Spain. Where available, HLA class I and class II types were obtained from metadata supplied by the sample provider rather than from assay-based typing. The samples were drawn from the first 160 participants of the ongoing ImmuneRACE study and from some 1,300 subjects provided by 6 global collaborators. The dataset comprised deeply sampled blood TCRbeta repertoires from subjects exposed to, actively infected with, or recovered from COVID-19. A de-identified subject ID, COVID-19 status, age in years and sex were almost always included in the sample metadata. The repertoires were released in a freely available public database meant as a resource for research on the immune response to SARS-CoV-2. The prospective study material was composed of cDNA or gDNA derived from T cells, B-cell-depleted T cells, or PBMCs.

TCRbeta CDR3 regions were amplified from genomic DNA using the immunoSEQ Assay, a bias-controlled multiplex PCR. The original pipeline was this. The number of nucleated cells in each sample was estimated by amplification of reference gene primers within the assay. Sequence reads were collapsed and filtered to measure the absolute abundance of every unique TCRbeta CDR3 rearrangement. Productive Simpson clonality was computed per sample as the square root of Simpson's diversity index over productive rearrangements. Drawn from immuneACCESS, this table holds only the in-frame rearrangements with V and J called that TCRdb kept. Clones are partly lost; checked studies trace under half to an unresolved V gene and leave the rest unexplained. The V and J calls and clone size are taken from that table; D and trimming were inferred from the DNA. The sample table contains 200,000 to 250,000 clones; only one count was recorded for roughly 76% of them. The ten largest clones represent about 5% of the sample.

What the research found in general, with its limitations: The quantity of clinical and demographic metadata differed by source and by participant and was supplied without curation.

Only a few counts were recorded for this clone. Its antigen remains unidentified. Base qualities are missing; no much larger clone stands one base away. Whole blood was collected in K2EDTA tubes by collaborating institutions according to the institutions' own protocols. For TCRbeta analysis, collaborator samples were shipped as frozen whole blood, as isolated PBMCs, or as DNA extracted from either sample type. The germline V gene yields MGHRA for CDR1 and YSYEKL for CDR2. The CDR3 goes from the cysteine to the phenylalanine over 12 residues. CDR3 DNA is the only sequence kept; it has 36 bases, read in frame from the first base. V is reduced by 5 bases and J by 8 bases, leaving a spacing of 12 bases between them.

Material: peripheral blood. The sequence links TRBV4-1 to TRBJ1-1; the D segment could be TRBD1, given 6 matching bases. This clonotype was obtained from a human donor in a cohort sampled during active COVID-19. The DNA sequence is TGCGCCAGCAGCTTCGGGGGGGGCGAAGCTTTCTTT. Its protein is CASSFGGGEAFF.